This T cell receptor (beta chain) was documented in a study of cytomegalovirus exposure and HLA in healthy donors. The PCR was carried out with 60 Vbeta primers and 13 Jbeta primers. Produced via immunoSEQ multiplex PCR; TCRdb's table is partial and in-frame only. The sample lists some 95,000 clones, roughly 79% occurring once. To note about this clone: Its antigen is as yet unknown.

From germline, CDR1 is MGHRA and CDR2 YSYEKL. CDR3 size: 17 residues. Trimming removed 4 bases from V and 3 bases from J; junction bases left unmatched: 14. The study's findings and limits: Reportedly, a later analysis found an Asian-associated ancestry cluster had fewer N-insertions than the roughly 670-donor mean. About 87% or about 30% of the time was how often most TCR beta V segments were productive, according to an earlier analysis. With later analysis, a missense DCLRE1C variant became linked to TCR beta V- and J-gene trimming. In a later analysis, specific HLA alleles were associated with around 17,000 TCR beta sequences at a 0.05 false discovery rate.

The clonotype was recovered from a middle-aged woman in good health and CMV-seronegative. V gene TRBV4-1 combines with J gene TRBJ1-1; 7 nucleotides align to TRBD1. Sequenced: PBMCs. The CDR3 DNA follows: TGCGCCAGCAGCCCCCATACCCAATGGCAGGGGGACACTGAAGCTTTCTTT. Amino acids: CASSPHTQWQGDTEAFF.